The following is a T cell receptor beta chain sequence with its context. The antigen is not known. Other DNA variants within this sample encode the same CDR3. TCRdb keeps only in-frame clones here, not all; method: immunoSEQ multiplex PCR. The sample yields about 8,000 clones, roughly 90% seen once. This entry is derived from a study of STAT5B mutations in CD4+ large granular lymphocyte leukemia. Looking at the study overall: CD8+ depletion followed by anti-CD4 microbead selection was applied to cryopreserved cells.

The germline V gene encodes CDR1 MNHNY and CDR2 SVGAGI (reference sequence). The CDR3 runs 15 residues. Trimming stripped 0 bases from V and 0 bases from J, with 6 bases between. The study's findings and limits: The clonality comparison with controls used just six or seven CD4-sorted patient samples. TRBV06-family usage was enriched in top patient clones (8/27) versus controls (2/35).

Recruitment of CD4+ T-LGLL patients was in Padova, Helsinki and Shinshu. Sequenced: PBMCs. The chain uses TRBV6-6 and TRBJ1-3; no reliable D call. This TCR was recovered from a woman in her seventies with CD4+ T-cell large granular lymphocyte leukemia. Here the CDR3 DNA reads TGTGCCAGCAGTTACTCACCAGACTCTGGAAACACCATATATTTT. As protein: CASSYSPDSGNTIYF.